Below are 18 T cell receptor beta chains sequenced from a single sample in a study of blood T cells in healthy people across ages. A second about 6 to 11 cycle PCR used barcoded and J-beta primers. TCRdb fed the 5' RACE reads into MiXCR, producing one record per CDR3 protein. Among over 1,500,000 distinct CDR3 sequences, approximately 50% were seen once, and the ten largest hold more than 2%. The sample comprised blood. These receptors came from a woman aged 40 to 50 in good health.

This clonotype was seen repeatedly, ten times or more. This chain links TRBV28 with TRBJ1-2; the D is unclear. CDR1 MDHEN and CDR2 SYDVKM come from the germline V gene. V lost 3 bases, J lost 4 bases, and 6 bases lay in between. The CDR3 contains 12 residues. DNA of the CDR3: TGTGCCAGCAGTTTTCGGGGCTATGGCTACACCTTC. Its translation: CASSFRGYGYTF.

This clonotype was recorded a few times. The V gene is TRBV15, the J gene TRBJ2-3, with 11 bases matching TRBD2. V dropped 2 bases and J dropped 5; count of bases not matched to a gene: 6. CDR1 is LNHNV, CDR2 YYDKDF, per germline (reference sequence). The CDR3 spans 16 residues. The DNA of the CDR3 is TGTGCCACCAGCAGACCTAGCGGGGGGAAGATAGATACGCAGTATTTT. Encoded protein: CATSRPSGGKIDTQYF.

The chain uses TRBV20-1 and TRBJ1-2; 7 bases line up with TRBD1. This CDR3 has 13 amino acids. The germline CDR1 and CDR2 sequences are DFQATT and SNEGSKA (reference sequence). With 4 bases clipped from V and 5 bases from J, the junction kept 7 bases outside the gene matches. The CDR3 reads CSATSGQLYGYTF. The CDR3 region has the DNA TGCAGTGCTACCTCGGGACAGTTATATGGCTACACCTTC.

This CDR3 is CASSQTAGATYNEQFF. For the CDR3, the DNA is TGTGCCAGCAGCCAAACAGCGGGGGCCACCTACAATGAGCAGTTCTTC. The chain recombines TRBV14 with TRBJ2-1; 8 nucleotides match TRBD2. CDR3 size: 16 residues. The V and J ends lost 2 bases and 2 bases, in that order; junction bases with no gene match: 5. Germline V gene sequence: CDR1 SGHDN, CDR2 FVKESK. Drawing the rest from reference TRBV14 and TRBJ2-1, the complete variable domain is EAGVTQFPSHSVIEKGQTVTLRCDPISGHDNLYWYRRVMGKEIKFLLHFVKESKQDESGMPNNRFLAERTGGTYSTLKVQPAELEDSGVYFCASSQTAGATYNEQFFGPGTRLTVL.

V and J are TRBV6-5 and TRBJ2-5, with 8 positions matching TRBD1. Germline CDR1 MNHEY, CDR2 SVGAGI. V shed 6 bases, J shed 1 base, and the junction held 7 bases outside the gene matches. This CDR3 has 15 residues. The CDR3 DNA follows: TGTGCCAGCAGACCCGGACAGGGTTTCCAAGAGACCCAGTACTTC. Protein sequence: CASRPGQGFQETQYF.

The J gene is TRBJ2-1, the V gene TRBV25-1, with D possibly being TRBD2 (5 bases). Germline CDR1 is MGHDK and CDR2 is SYGVNS. Trimming stripped 3 bases from V and 0 bases from J, with 12 bases between. CDR3 size: 16 residues. CDR3 nucleotide sequence: TGTGCCAGCAGTGACCCCTCCGGGGACTCCTACAATGAGCAGTTCTTC. Translation: CASSDPSGDSYNEQFF.

The chain is built from TRBV6-6 and TRBJ2-3; 8 positions agree with TRBD1. Germline CDR1 MNHNY, CDR2 SVGAGI (reference sequence). Losses at the gene ends were 4 bases for V and 5 bases for J; bases not matched to a gene: 11. The CDR3 is made up of 16 amino acids. As DNA, the CDR3 is TGTGCCAGCAGTTCGCCGCTCAGGGGGCCCCAAGATACGCAGTATTTT. Translating it yields CASSSPLRGPQDTQYF.

This clonotype has just a few counts. The rearrangement joins TRBV9 to TRBJ2-1; the D gene is possibly TRBD2 (7 bases). The V end was cut by 0 bases, the J end by 10 bases, with 20 bases between. Germline loops: CDR1 SGDLS, CDR2 YYNGEE. CDR3 size: 16 residues. Here the CDR3 reads CASSVAIGGAFNEQFF. Written as DNA, the CDR3 is TGTGCCAGCAGCGTAGCTATAGGGGGGGCGTTTAACGAGCAGTTCTTC. The full variable domain, with the rest looked up from reference TRBV9 and TRBJ2-1, is DSGVTQTPKHLITATGQRVTLRCSPRSGDLSVYWYQQSLDQGLQFLIQYYNGEERAKGNILERFSAQQFPDLHSELNLSSLELGDSALYFCASSVAIGGAFNEQFFGPGTRLTVL.

V is TRBV7-2 and J is TRBJ2-6; 14 nucleotides match TRBD2. The germline V gene has CDR1 SGHTA and CDR2 FQGNSA. The CDR3 is 20 amino acids. J lost 0 bases, V lost 1 base, and 5 bases had no gene match. The CDR3 DNA reads TGTGCCAGCAGCTTAGGAGGAGGACTAGCGGGGGGCTCTGGGGCCAACGTCCTGACTTTC. This codes for CASSLGGGLAGGSGANVLTF.

This clonotype came up a few times. J is TRBJ2-7 and V is TRBV7-2; TRBD1 aligns across 9 bases. The germline V gene has CDR1 SGHTA and CDR2 FQGNSA. This CDR3 region has 16 residues. After removal of 5 bases from V and 0 bases from J, the junction contained 8 bases not matched to a gene. CDR3 loop: CASSAAGTGSSYEQYF. As DNA, the CDR3 is TGTGCCAGCAGCGCAGCCGGGACAGGGAGCTCCTACGAGCAGTACTTC.

The rearrangement joins TRBV20-1 to TRBJ2-3, with a tentative D call TRBD1 (6 bases). This CDR3 contains 15 residues. Trimming shortened V by 0 bases and J by 14 bases, and 24 bases separated the two germline ends. CDR1 DFQATT and CDR2 SNEGSKA come from the germline V gene (reference sequence). CDR3 sequence (DNA): TGCAGTGCTAGAGAGCCCAGTAGCAGTCACCGAGGGGGGTATTTT. Its protein product is CSAREPSSSHRGGYF.

The rearrangement uses TRBV5-4 and TRBJ2-5, with D tentatively TRBD2 (7 bases). The CDR3 length is 15 residues. V was clipped by 4 bases and J by 2 bases, with 15 bases between them. The V gene's germline CDR1 is SGHNT and CDR2 YYREEE (reference sequence). CDR3 sequence (DNA): TGTGCCAGCAGCAATTGGGGGGGCAGGCAAGAGACCCAGTACTTC. It specifies CASSNWGGRQETQYF.

About this clonotype: At one end the junction does not follow the germline gene, possibly because of a read error. V is TRBV12-3 or TRBV12-4 and J is TRBJ1-2; 12 bases agree with TRBD1. The CDR3 is 16 amino acids. The CDR3 DNA follows: TGTGACAGCAGCGCCGGGACAGGGGGCAGTTTAATAGGCTACACCTTC. This sequence encodes CDSSAGTGGSLIGYTF.

This chain uses TRBV19 with TRBJ2-4; 8 nucleotides match TRBD1. The J call may be incorrect, as the DNA end agrees better with TRBJ2-7. CDR3 length: 15 residues. Germline-derived CDR1 and CDR2 are LNHDA and SQIVND (reference sequence). DNA for the CDR3: TGTGCCAGTAGTATTGGGGCAGGGGGCGTCTACGAGCAGTACTTC. It is translated as CASSIGAGGVYEQYF.

Regarding this clonotype: It may be a read error: a sequence one base away is much more abundant. The V and J genes are TRBV20-1 and TRBJ2-4; D gene ambiguous. Deletions cut 3 bases from V and 8 bases from J, with 11 bases between. The CDR3 consists of 12 residues. Germline V CDR1 and CDR2: DFQATT, SNEGSKA (reference sequence). CDR3 loop: CSASMGPDIQYF. Here the CDR3 DNA reads TGCAGTGCTAGTATGGGCCCCGACATTCAGTACTTC.

This clonotype appeared many times. The V and J genes are TRBV3-1 and TRBJ2-5; D unclear. The V and J ends lost 1 base and 5 bases respectively, with 5 bases between them. Germline-derived CDR1 and CDR2 are LGHDT and YNNKEL (reference sequence). The CDR3 contains 12 residues. Written as DNA, the CDR3 is TGTGCCAGCAGCCAAGCTGCGGAGACCCAGTACTTC. Its translation: CASSQAAETQYF.

The chain joins TRBV20-1 to TRBJ1-5; TRBD1 is a possible D gene (5 bases). The CDR3 covers 14 residues. The germline CDR1 and CDR2 sequences are DFQATT and SNEGSKA (reference sequence). V was shortened by 6 bases and J by 1 base, with 13 bases between the two germline ends. The CDR3 loop is CSATGGVSNQPQHF. CDR3 nucleotide sequence: TGCAGTGCAACCGGGGGGGTAAGCAATCAGCCCCAGCATTTT.

This clonotype was counted between two and nine times. This chain connects TRBV4-1 to TRBJ2-7; no definite D call. This CDR3 has 13 residues. Trimming took off 2 bases at V and 2 bases at J, with 7 bases between the two ends. In germline, CDR1 is MGHRA, CDR2 YSYEKL. The CDR3 nucleotides read TGCGCCAGCAGCCAACCCCCCGCCTACGAGCAGTACTTC. Translating gives CASSQPPAYEQYF.